Below are 29 T cell receptor beta chains sequenced from a single sample in a study of CXCR3-negative and CXCR3-positive naive CD8 T cells. Study-wide findings and caveats: Compared with CXCR3-negative naive cells, CXCR3-positive naive cells showed more hydrophobic TRB CDR3s.

The authors made the TRB cDNA libraries by 5' RACE using UMI labels. TCRdb re-called the 5' RACE reads and gives one entry per CDR3 protein, without DNA. Recorded for this sample: 75,000 to 100,000 distinct CDR3 sequences. For these receptors, no antigen is known. The sequenced sample consisted of naive CXCR3+ CD8+ T cells from blood. The sample's subset: CD45RO-CCR7+CD27+CD95- naive CD8+ T cells expressing CXCR3 (TNR3+). Receptors were obtained from a human donor in good health. Some clones in this sample may be carry-over from other donors' samples.

The chain links TRBV28 to TRBJ2-2. Germline loops: CDR1 MDHEN, CDR2 SYDVKM. This CDR3 has 14 residues. The CDR3 spells CASSFLDNTGELFF.

The V call is TRBV27, the J call TRBJ1-6; TCRdb picks TRBD1, but there is no DNA to check that call. This CDR3 has 15 amino acids. Germline V gene sequence: CDR1 MNHEY, CDR2 SMNVEV (reference sequence). CDR3: CASSFDPGGIIPLHF.

The chain combines TRBV12-3 or TRBV12-4 with TRBJ1-2; TCRdb's D call, TRBD1, is unchecked because there is no DNA. The CDR3 has 14 amino acids. The CDR3 spells CASRPDRPFYGYTF.

The V gene is TRBV7-9, the J gene TRBJ2-3; TCRdb's assignment of TRBD1 cannot be checked, as there is no DNA. The V gene's germline CDR1 is SEHNR and CDR2 FQNEAQ (reference sequence). The CDR3 extends over 15 amino acids. CDR3: CASSYVGGSTDTQYF.

The rearrangement links TRBV5-6 to TRBJ2-7; TCRdb indicates TRBD1, and absent DNA this call remains unverified. Germline CDR1 SGHDT, CDR2 YYEEEE. CDR3 size: 13 residues. The CDR3 protein is CASSADRPYEQYF.

This chain uses TRBV28 with TRBJ2-5; TCRdb's D gene call, TRBD2, goes unchecked for lack of DNA. This CDR3 has 16 amino acids. Germline V CDR1 and CDR2: MDHEN, SYDVKM. CDR3: CASSLSLAGEMETQYF.

The rearrangement joins TRBV28 to TRBJ2-7. CDR3 size: 17 residues. Germline-derived CDR1 and CDR2 are MDHEN and SYDVKM. The CDR3 is CASSLGITRRSSYEQYF.

The chain has TRBV9 and TRBJ2-3; TCRdb calls TRBD2, which cannot be checked without DNA. The germline V gene encodes CDR1 SGDLS and CDR2 YYNGEE. This CDR3 comprises 15 residues. The CDR3 spells CASSPSGSGTDTQYF.

The V gene is TRBV4-3, the J gene TRBJ2-1; the TCRdb D gene call, TRBD2, has no DNA to confirm it. Germline V gene sequence: CDR1 LGHNA, CDR2 YSLEER. The CDR3 is made up of 14 amino acids. The CDR3 region is CASSQSGRANEQFF.

The chain is built from TRBV7-2 and TRBJ2-1; no DNA is available, so the TRBD1 call from TCRdb remains unchecked. Germline V CDR1 and CDR2: SGHTA, FQGNSA. The CDR3 is 14 amino acids. The CDR3 spells CASSYKQGENEQFF.

The V and J genes are TRBV27 and TRBJ2-3; TCRdb gives TRBD2 as the D gene, but with no DNA this cannot be confirmed. The CDR3 length is 16 residues. Germline V gene sequence: CDR1 MNHEY, CDR2 SMNVEV (reference sequence). The CDR3 sequence: CASSPRLAVEQDTQYF.

CDR3: CASSSALWAEAFF. V and J are TRBV5-5 and TRBJ1-1; the TCRdb call, TRBD1, lacks DNA for checking. There are 13 residues in the CDR3. Germline-derived CDR1 and CDR2 are SGHKS and YYEKEE (reference sequence).

The V and J genes are TRBV25-1 and TRBJ2-7. Germline CDR1 MGHDK, CDR2 SYGVNS. The CDR3 is made up of 12 amino acids. This CDR3 is CASSESVYEQYF.

The V and J genes are TRBV29-1 and TRBJ1-1; TCRdb calls TRBD1, which cannot be checked without DNA. Germline V gene sequence: CDR1 SQVTM, CDR2 ANQGSEA. The CDR3 length is 11 residues. The CDR3 reads CSVRGGTEAFF.

V usage is TRBV6-2 or TRBV6-3 and J usage is TRBJ1-1; TCRdb's D call, TRBD1, is unchecked because there is no DNA. CDR1 and CDR2 from the germline V gene are MNHEY and SVGEGT. This CDR3 spans 13 amino acids. CDR3 loop: CASSQGATTEAFF.

The CDR3 protein is CASSLGGLAIPQEETQYF. The J gene is TRBJ2-5, the V gene TRBV7-2; TCRdb proposes TRBD2, but this gene call is untestable without DNA. Germline assignment: CDR1 SGHTA and CDR2 FQGNSA. CDR3 length equals 18 residues.

The gene calls are TRBV28 and TRBJ2-7. Germline loops: CDR1 MDHEN, CDR2 SYDVKM. CDR3 length: 13 amino acids. CDR3 amino acids: CASSPGISYEQYF.

V gene TRBV28 combines with J gene TRBJ2-7. CDR3 size: 13 residues. In germline, CDR1 is MDHEN, CDR2 SYDVKM. CDR3 amino acids: CASTQLAPYEQYF.

The gene calls are TRBV9 and TRBJ1-5. Germline V gene data show CDR1 as SGDLS and CDR2 as YYNGEE. The CDR3 covers 11 residues. The CDR3 sequence: CASGAGQPQHF.

The J gene is TRBJ1-6, the V gene TRBV28; the D call of TRBD1 rests on TCRdb alone, since no DNA is present to check it. CDR3 length equals 17 residues. Per germline, CDR1 MDHEN and CDR2 SYDVKM. The CDR3 spells CASSLSTGAYPNSPLHF.

The J gene is TRBJ2-4, the V gene TRBV6-2 or TRBV6-3; TCRdb names TRBD1, which stays unverified in the absence of DNA. Per the germline V gene, CDR1 is MNHEY and CDR2 is SVGEGT. The CDR3 length is 18 residues. CDR3 residues: CASSGPTGAGVAKNIQYF.

This chain joins TRBV6-5 and TRBJ1-2; TCRdb's D call of TRBD1 is untestable without DNA. Looked up from germline, CDR1 is MNHEY and CDR2 is SVGAGI. The CDR3 extends over 15 amino acids. CDR3 amino acids: CASSYGSGASYGYTF.

The chain uses TRBV7-3 and TRBJ2-3; the D gene TCRdb calls, TRBD2, cannot be checked with no DNA. This CDR3 comprises 14 residues. The germline gives CDR1 SGHTA, CDR2 FQGTGA. Here the CDR3 reads CASSSGGGTDTQYF. The entire variable domain, with the rest obtained from reference TRBV7-3 and TRBJ2-3, is as follows: GAGVSQTPSNKVTEKGKYVELRCDPISGHTALYWYRQSLGQGPEFLIYFQGTGAADDSGLPNDRFFAVRPEGSVSTLKIQRTERGDSAVYLCASSSGGGTDTQYFGPGTRLTVL.

The chain recombines TRBV12-3 or TRBV12-4 with TRBJ2-7; the D call of TRBD1 rests on TCRdb alone, since no DNA is present to check it. The CDR3 is 14 amino acids. The CDR3 loop reads CASRGDTLPYEQYF.

The chain uses TRBV28 and TRBJ2-1; TCRdb calls TRBD2, which cannot be checked without DNA. From germline, CDR1 is MDHEN and CDR2 SYDVKM. This CDR3 region has 15 residues. CDR3 sequence reads: CASSLDSGSSDEQFF.

The genes are TRBV7-6 and TRBJ1-1; the D call from TCRdb, TRBD1, cannot be confirmed without DNA. The V gene's germline CDR1 is SGHVS and CDR2 FNYEAQ. The CDR3 is 15 amino acids. The CDR3 sequence is CASSLRGADSTEAFF. The full variable domain, its missing parts supplied by reference TRBV7-6 and TRBJ1-1, is GAGVSQSPRYKVTKRGQDVALRCDPISGHVSLYWYRQALGQGPEFLTYFNYEAQQDKSGLPNDRFSAERPEGSISTLTIQRTEQRDSAMYRCASSLRGADSTEAFFGQGTRLTVV.

The genes are TRBV27 and TRBJ2-7. CDR3 length: 13 residues. CDR1 MNHEY and CDR2 SMNVEV come from the germline V gene (reference sequence). CDR3 amino acids: CASSLGPPTEQYF.

The chain links TRBV10-3 to TRBJ1-1. Germline-derived CDR1 and CDR2 are ENHRY and SYGVKD. This CDR3 spans 13 amino acids. The CDR3 region is CAISESRTTEAFF.

The V and J genes are TRBV12-3 or TRBV12-4 and TRBJ1-2. CDR3 length: 12 residues. CDR3 in amino acids: CASSFSRNGYTF.